The clone carrying this TCR beta chain was detected many times. The antigen is unknown. The data stem from a study of T cells after yellow fever vaccination. Study-wide background: Preparation used SMART-Seq v4 Ultra Low Input for the low-cell-number fractions.

Whole-study results and caveats: Clones that expanded after primary vaccination mostly reappeared after the booster (over 95% CD4, 88% CD8).

TCRdb fed the 5' RACE reads into MiXCR, producing one record per CDR3 protein. This table has under 400,000 distinct CDR3 sequences, approximately 13% appearing once. The CDR3 is 13 residues long. J gave up 4 bases and V 6 bases, and 5 bases lay outside the gene matches. The origin of this receptor is a man between 18 and 29 years old who received the YFV17D yellow fever vaccine. This chain joins TRBV12-3 or TRBV12-4 and TRBJ1-2; TRBD1 aligns across 7 bases. Sequencing was performed on CD4+ T cells sorted from PBMCs, taken 15 days after the yellow fever booster vaccination. The CDR3 loop reads CASREGAGYGYTF. The CDR3 DNA reads as TGTGCCAGCAGGGAGGGGGCCGGCTATGGCTACACCTTC.